The rows below give T cell receptor beta chains drawn from one sample of a study of cytomegalovirus exposure and HLA in healthy donors. Only in-frame clones appear in the TCRdb table, and some are missing; sequencing was by immunoSEQ multiplex PCR. The data hold more than 80,000 clones, with about 70% observed a single time. Sequencing was performed on PBMCs. The receptors shown here come from a woman aged 70-85 years in good health and CMV-seropositive. CDR3s include the opening cysteine and the closing phenylalanine or tryptophan. D genes are given only for firm matches. Clone size is stated in some rows and not others, as once, few, many or a class when expanded.

clone size	J gene	V gene	D gene	CDR3 protein	CDR3 DNA
few	TRBJ1-5	TRBV4-1	TRBD1	CASSQDTGTGYVVQPQHF	TGCGCCAGCAGCCAAGATACCGGGACAGGGTATGTGGTTCAGCCCCAGCATTTT
NA	TRBJ1-4	TRBV5-1	NA	CASSFVAGDNEKLFF	TGCGCCAGCTCTTTTGTCGCAGGCGATAATGAAAAACTGTTTTTT
NA	TRBJ2-1	TRBV5-1	TRBD1	CASSWGQGLFYNEQFF	TGCGCCAGCAGCTGGGGACAGGGGCTTTTCTACAATGAGCAGTTCTTC
few	TRBJ1-1	TRBV6-5	TRBD1	CASSLRQGLNTEAFF	TGTGCCAGCAGTCTTCGACAGGGGCTGAACACTGAAGCTTTCTTT
NA	TRBJ2-7	TRBV6-1	TRBD2	CASRTSGRAGEQYF	TGTGCCAGCAGGACTAGCGGGAGGGCCGGGGAGCAGTACTTC
NA	TRBJ2-3	TRBV7-6	NA	CASSLGARSTDTQYF	TGTGCCAGCAGCTTAGGGGCCAGGAGCACAGATACGCAGTATTTT
NA	TRBJ1-5	TRBV15	NA	CATSDGKRTQHF	TGTGCCACCAGCGATGGGAAGCGGACCCAGCATTTT
NA	TRBJ1-2	TRBV9	NA	CASSVHQGMGGYTF	TGTGCCAGCAGCGTCCATCAGGGGATGGGGGGCTACACCTTC
few	TRBJ2-1	TRBV5-1	NA	CASTIQVNHNEQFF	TGCGCCAGTACCATACAGGTGAACCACAATGAGCAGTTCTTC
NA	TRBJ2-2	TRBV5-8	NA	CASSPLLLTTGELFF	TGTGCCAGCAGCCCACTCCTCCTCACCACCGGGGAGCTGTTTTTT
few	TRBJ2-5	TRBV6-5	TRBD1	CASTIQGRETQYF	TGTGCCAGCACCATACAGGGGAGAGAGACCCAGTACTTC
NA	TRBJ2-1	TRBV4-1	NA	CASSQVGLLHNEQFF	TGCGCCAGCAGCCAAGTGGGACTCCTCCACAATGAGCAGTTCTTC
NA	TRBJ1-5	TRBV6-5	NA	CASSYAGASNQPQHF	TGTGCCAGCAGTTACGCGGGGGCTAGCAATCAGCCCCAGCATTTT
NA	TRBJ1-4	TRBV28	TRBD1	CASIGGTVNEKLFF	TGTGCCAGCATCGGAGGGACAGTTAATGAAAAACTGTTTTTT
NA	TRBJ2-3	TRBV27	TRBD2	CASSLGGTRTDTQYF	TGTGCCAGCAGTTTAGGAGGGACTAGGACAGATACGCAGTATTTT
few	TRBJ2-7	TRBV29-1	NA	CSVSEQYF	TGCAGCGTCTCCGAGCAGTACTTC
once	TRBJ2-5	TRBV11-2	TRBD1	CASRPQGDGETQYF	TGTGCCAGCAGACCCCAGGGGGATGGGGAGACCCAGTACTTC
NA	TRBJ2-6	TRBV19	NA	CASSPGLSGANVLTF	TGTGCCAGTAGTCCGGGACTCTCTGGGGCCAACGTCCTGACTTTC
NA	TRBJ2-7	TRBV10-3	NA	CAISEPYKQGDEQYF	TGTGCCATCAGTGAGCCATACAAGCAAGGAGACGAGCAGTACTTC
NA	TRBJ1-5	TRBV28	NA	CASSVEAAPRPQHF	TGTGCCAGCAGTGTAGAGGCGGCTCCGCGACCCCAGCATTTT
NA	TRBJ1-1	TRBV18	NA	CASSRGQLNTEAFF	TGTGCCAGCTCACGAGGACAGTTGAACACTGAAGCTTTCTTT
NA	TRBJ2-1	TRBV7-9	TRBD2	CSSSLVGLAGYNEQFF	TGTTCCAGCAGCTTAGTCGGTCTAGCGGGTTACAATGAGCAGTTCTTC
NA	TRBJ2-3	TRBV6-5	TRBD1	CASQTGLRDTQYF	TGTGCCAGCCAGACAGGGCTCAGAGATACGCAGTATTTT
NA	TRBJ1-2	TRBV2	NA	CASTIDRNYGYTF	TGTGCCAGCACCATAGACAGGAACTATGGCTACACCTTC
NA	TRBJ2-1	TRBV20-1	NA	CSASSLEQFF	TGCAGTGCATCGTCCCTAGAGCAGTTCTTC
NA	TRBJ2-2	TRBV27	NA	CASSRGAGELFF	TGTGCCAGCAGCAGGGGGGCCGGGGAGCTGTTTTTT